This TCR beta chain came from a study of T-cell memory formation after mild COVID-19. Across the study: Across donors, TCR clusters were largely donor specific.

TCRdb analysed the 5' RACE reads with MiXCR anew, one entry per CDR3 protein. The sample includes approximately 450,000 distinct CDR3 sequences, around a sixth of them seen just once. The CDR3 is made up of 14 amino acids. With 4 bases removed from V and 5 bases from J, the gap between germline ends came to 14 bases. From germline, CDR1 is SGHDT and CDR2 YYEEEE. This clonotype was seen ten or more times. What was sequenced was PBMCs or a T cell subset sorted from them (not recorded which). The V gene is TRBV5-6, the J gene TRBJ2-3; possible D gene TRBD2, 6 bases. This sequence was found in an adult woman who had mild COVID-19 (a few samples of this study predate the infection). Cell type and time point are not known. This CDR3 is CASSLGGLGDTQYF. CDR3 coding DNA: TGTGCCAGCAGCCTCGGAGGGTTAGGAGATACGCAGTATTTT.